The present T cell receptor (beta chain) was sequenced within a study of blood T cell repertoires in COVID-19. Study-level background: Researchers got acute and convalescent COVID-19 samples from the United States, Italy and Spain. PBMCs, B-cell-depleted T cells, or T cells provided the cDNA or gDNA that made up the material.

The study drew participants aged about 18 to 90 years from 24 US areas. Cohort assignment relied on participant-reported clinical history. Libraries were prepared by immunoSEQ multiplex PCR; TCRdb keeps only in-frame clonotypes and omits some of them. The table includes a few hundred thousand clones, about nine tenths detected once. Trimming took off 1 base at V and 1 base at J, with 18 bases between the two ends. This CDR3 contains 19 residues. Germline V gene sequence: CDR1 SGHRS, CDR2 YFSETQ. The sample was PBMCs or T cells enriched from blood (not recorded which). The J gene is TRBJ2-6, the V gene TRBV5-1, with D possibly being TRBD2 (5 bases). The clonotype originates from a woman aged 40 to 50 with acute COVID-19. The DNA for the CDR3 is TGCGCCAGCAGCTTGACGGGATCAGCTTCGGGTTCTGGGGCCAACGTCCTGACTTTC. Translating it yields CASSLTGSASGSGANVLTF.